The 3 T cell receptor beta chains below were found in one sample sequenced in a study of blood T cell repertoires in COVID-19. The data were produced by immunoSEQ multiplex PCR, yet TCRdb's version contains in-frame clones alone and is incomplete. The sample includes under 100,000 clones, 82% seen only once; the top ten take over 9.5%. The sequenced sample consisted of peripheral blood. The receptors were gathered from a man in his fifties or sixties with acute or convalescent COVID-19.

V and J are TRBV14 and TRBJ1-2, with TRBD1 matching 9 bases. Germline V gene sequence: CDR1 SGHDN, CDR2 FVKESK. V was clipped by 4 bases and J by 8 bases; unmatched bases: 11. The CDR3 sequence is 15 residues long. The CDR3 loop is CASSPRQGDVGGYTF. Written as DNA, the CDR3 is TGTGCCAGCAGCCCGAGACAGGGGGATGTAGGCGGCTACACCTTC.

The chain joins TRBV5-1 to TRBJ2-5; D not resolved. Germline V gene sequence: CDR1 SGHRS, CDR2 YFSETQ. Deletions cut 5 bases from V and 0 bases from J, with 11 bases between. The CDR3 runs to 14 residues. CDR3: CASSTQPNQETQYF. The CDR3 DNA follows: TGCGCCAGCAGTACACAGCCCAACCAAGAGACCCAGTACTTC.

The chain employs TRBV3-1 (or the pseudogene TRBV3-2) and TRBJ1-2; no clear D gene. The germline CDR1 and CDR2 sequences are LGHDT and YNNKEL (reference sequence). Trimming pared 1 base from V and 8 bases from J, leaving 8 bases between. The CDR3 loop spans 12 amino acids. The CDR3 DNA follows: TGTGCCAGCAGCCAAGGGGAGCAAGGCTACACCTTC. It yields the protein CASSQGEQGYTF.